These T cell receptor beta chains were read from a single sample in a study of graft-versus-host responses after intestinal transplantation. Profiled with immunoSEQ multiplex PCR; TCRdb holds only in-frame clones, not every one. Among 25,000 to 30,000 clones, over 60% were seen once, and the ten largest hold roughly 3%. The input for sequencing was ileum tissue, taken 98 days after intestinal transplantation. The receptors derive from a human patient who received an intestinal transplant, so some T cells may come from the graft donor. Each CDR3 is given with its conserved first and last residue. Fields, in order: V gene, clone size, J gene, D gene, CDR3 DNA, CDR3 protein. The D gene is left open where the match is weak. Some rows mark clone size as missing; the rest say once, few, many or name a class of expanded clone.

V: TRBV6-5; size: large; J: TRBJ2-1; D: NA; DNA: TGTGCCAGTTCCTTCGGCAGGGCCAGTGAGCAGTTCTTC; CDR3: CASSFGRASEQFF
V: TRBV5-4; size: once; J: TRBJ2-1; D: NA; DNA: TGTGCCAGCAGCTTGGTAGGGGAAGGCAATGAGCAGTTCTTC; CDR3: CASSLVGEGNEQFF
V: TRBV29-1; size: few; J: TRBJ1-1; D: NA; DNA: TGCAGCGTCGCCATCACGGGTTATAACACTGAAGCTTTCTTT; CDR3: CSVAITGYNTEAFF
V: TRBV19; size: NA; J: TRBJ1-6; D: NA; DNA: TGTGCCAGTAGTATGGATATCGAGGTCTCCTATAATTCACCCCTCCACTTT; CDR3: CASSMDIEVSYNSPLHF
V: TRBV10-3; size: NA; J: TRBJ1-2; D: NA; DNA: TGTGCCATCAGTGAGTCGGGTGGGAACACTGGCTACACCTTC; CDR3: CAISESGGNTGYTF
V: TRBV6-5; size: NA; J: TRBJ2-7; D: TRBD1; DNA: TGTGCCAGCAGTGGGACAGGGGGCTACGAGCAGTACTTC; CDR3: CASSGTGGYEQYF
V: TRBV6-5; size: few; J: TRBJ1-1; D: TRBD1; DNA: TGTGCCAGCAGTTACTCGACAGGGGCTGAAGCTTTCTTT; CDR3: CASSYSTGAEAFF
V: TRBV23-1; size: NA; J: TRBJ2-4; D: NA; DNA: TGCGCCAGCAGTCAATCGCGGCGGGGACGAGCCAAAAACATTCAGTACTTC; CDR3: CASSQSRRGRAKNIQYF
V: TRBV5-4; size: NA; J: TRBJ2-7; D: TRBD1; DNA: TGTGCCAGCAGCTTGGCGGGACAGGGGGCGGAGGAGCAGTACTTC; CDR3: CASSLAGQGAEEQYF
V: TRBV5-1; size: NA; J: TRBJ2-3; D: TRBD2; DNA: TGCGCCAGCAATCCTAGCGGGGGCACAGATACGCAGTATTTT; CDR3: CASNPSGGTDTQYF
V: TRBV19; size: NA; J: TRBJ2-2; D: TRBD1; DNA: TGTGCCAGTAGTAACCCCCGGACAGGCTCGAACACCGGGGAGCTGTTTTTT; CDR3: CASSNPRTGSNTGELFF
V: TRBV6-1; size: once; J: TRBJ2-1; D: NA; DNA: TGTGCCAGCAGTGAGGGACGGAACAATGAGCAGTTCTTC; CDR3: CASSEGRNNEQFF
V: TRBV6-1; size: NA; J: TRBJ2-7; D: TRBD1; DNA: TGTGCCAGCAGACAGGGGATTTTCTCCTACGAGCAGTACTTC; CDR3: CASRQGIFSYEQYF
V: TRBV11-2; size: NA; J: TRBJ2-7; D: TRBD2; DNA: TGTGCCAGCAGCTTAGATGGGGCTAGCGGGGTTTACGAGCAGTACTTC; CDR3: CASSLDGASGVYEQYF
V: TRBV10-3; size: NA; J: TRBJ1-2; D: NA; DNA: TGTGCCACCGGGGGAGGCAACTATGGCTACACCTTC; CDR3: CATGGGNYGYTF
V: TRBV4-1; size: NA; J: TRBJ2-3; D: TRBD2; DNA: TGCGCCAGCAGCCAGTACACAGTCGGGGGGGGGTATGATACGCAGTATTTT; CDR3: CASSQYTVGGGYDTQYF
V: TRBV30; size: NA; J: TRBJ1-6; D: NA; DNA: TGTGCCTGGAGGCTAATGTGGGCCCCCCCGGATTCACCCCTCCACTTT; CDR3: CAWRLMWAPPDSPLHF
V: TRBV14; size: NA; J: TRBJ2-3; D: TRBD1; DNA: TGTGCCAGCAGCGCACAGGGGTCGGGAGATACGCAGTATTTT; CDR3: CASSAQGSGDTQYF
V: TRBV9; size: NA; J: TRBJ2-5; D: NA; DNA: TGTGCCAGCAGCGCAGTGGACAGTTTAACAAAAGAGACCCAGTACTTC; CDR3: CASSAVDSLTKETQYF
V: TRBV13; size: NA; J: TRBJ1-2; D: NA; DNA: TGTGCCAGCAGCTTAGGATTCGACAGGAATTTCTATGGCTACACCTTC; CDR3: CASSLGFDRNFYGYTF
V: TRBV19; size: few; J: TRBJ1-6; D: NA; DNA: TGTGCCAGTAGTATAGAAGTGCGGGGTAATTCACCCCTCCACTTT; CDR3: CASSIEVRGNSPLHF
V: TRBV9; size: NA; J: TRBJ2-2; D: TRBD1; DNA: TGTGCCAGCAGCGTAGCCAGTCGGGGACAGGGCGGGGGAACTGCCGGGGAGCTGTTTTTT; CDR3: CASSVASRGQGGGTAGELFF
V: TRBV2; size: once; J: TRBJ1-4; D: NA; DNA: TGTGCCAGCAGTGAAGGGGCGTCAGCAACTAATGAAAAACTGTTTTTT; CDR3: CASSEGASATNEKLFF
V: TRBV27; size: once; J: TRBJ2-7; D: TRBD1; DNA: TGTGCCAGCAGTTTATCCGGGACAGGGGGAAACGAGCAGTACTTC; CDR3: CASSLSGTGGNEQYF
V: TRBV7-9; size: NA; J: TRBJ2-5; D: TRBD1; DNA: TGTGCCAGCAGCCCCCACAGGACAGGGGGCCAAGAGACCCAGTACTTC; CDR3: CASSPHRTGGQETQYF
V: TRBV19; size: NA; J: TRBJ1-1; D: NA; DNA: TGTGCCAGTAGTACTCGAGACAGGAACACTGAAGCTTTCTTT; CDR3: CASSTRDRNTEAFF
V: TRBV4-1; size: NA; J: TRBJ2-7; D: NA; DNA: TGCGCCAGCAGCCAAGAACCACAGAATAAAGCCTACGAGCAGTACTTC; CDR3: CASSQEPQNKAYEQYF